One T cell receptor (beta chain) is described in this entry. The data are from a study of T cells in women clearing cervical HPV infection. Study at large: Women with histologically confirmed HPV16-related CIN3 or worse, 2 with invasive cancer, served as cases. Blood came at first lesion visit for cases, post-clearance for controls.

immunoSEQ multiplex PCR used an average of 1200 ng genomic DNA. The data were produced by immunoSEQ multiplex PCR, yet TCRdb's version contains in-frame clones alone and is incomplete. The repertoire table contains some 32,000 clones. Sequencing used blood buffy coat. This TCR came from a woman aged 18 to 75 with a cervical HPV16 infection that either progressed to CIN3+ or cleared (not recorded which).

The chain's CDR3 is CATSRRAGNTEAFF. Incomplete CDR3 DNA: TGTGCCACCAGCCGTCGGGCGGGGAACACTGAA. The chain carries TRBV15 and TRBJ1-1; D is unresolved. The read ends 3 residues shy of where the CDR3 ends; the end is completed using the germline J gene. This CDR3 spans 14 amino acids. Germline loops: CDR1 LNHNV, CDR2 YYDKDF (reference sequence). V was trimmed by 5 bases and J by 1 base, leaving 11 bases between them.